The 32 T cell receptor beta chains presented below share a single source sample, sequenced in a study of T cells in Graves' hyperthyroidism and ophthalmopathy. There were TCR beta CDR3 regions amplified from RNA transcripts. HTBI primers were the set used in a first-round RT-PCR of the TCR CDR3. TCRdb ran MiXCR on the multiplex PCR reads and lists one entry per CDR3 protein. The repertoire holds approximately 620,000 distinct CDR3 sequences, with more than 11% as singletons. The sequenced sample was blood. These receptors came from a woman aged 30 to 39 with Graves' hyperthyroidism that later progressed to Graves' ophthalmopathy.

As concerns this clonotype: Since a much larger clone is just one base distant, this may be a read error. The CDR3 DNA reads TGTGCCAGCAGCCATATCAAGCCCGGCCAAAATGAGCAGTTCTTC. This codes for CASSHIKPGQNEQFF. The chain combines TRBV3-1 with TRBJ2-1, with D unresolved. CDR1 LGHDT and CDR2 YNNKEL come from the germline V gene (reference sequence). This CDR3 comprises 15 residues. Trimming left V 3 bases short and J 7 bases short, with 16 bases between.

This clonotype was picked up many times. The chain links TRBV10-3 to TRBJ2-1; possibly TRBD1 for D (5 bases). The CDR3 covers 12 residues. CDR1 and CDR2 from the germline V gene are ENHRY and SYGVKD. V was shortened by 8 bases and J by 9 bases, with 14 bases between the two germline ends. CDR3 sequence: CAIGAARGEQFF. Here the CDR3 DNA reads TGTGCCATCGGGGCAGCTAGAGGTGAGCAGTTCTTC.

The chain uses TRBV29-1 and TRBJ2-4; D remains ambiguous. The ends were cut back, 3 bases at V and 0 bases at J, with 9 bases in the middle. The germline V gene has CDR1 SQVTM and CDR2 ANQGSEA. This CDR3 spans 14 amino acids. CDR3 amino acids: CSVEGRLAKNIQYF. CDR3 nucleotide sequence: TGCAGCGTTGAGGGCAGACTAGCCAAAAACATTCAGTACTTC.

This clonotype has a count of ten or more. The chain links TRBV7-3 to TRBJ2-2; tentatively, D is TRBD1 (5 bases). The length of the CDR3 is 14 residues. V dropped 6 bases and J dropped 1 base, with 9 bases sitting between them. The germline V gene encodes CDR1 SGHTA and CDR2 FQGTGA. CDR3 DNA sequence: TGTGCCAGCAGACCTCAGGGGAACACCGGGGAGCTGTTTTTT. Translating it yields CASRPQGNTGELFF.

This clonotype has just a few counts. This chain links TRBV6-6 with TRBJ2-5; TRBD1 matches 11 bases. Germline assignment: CDR1 MNHNY and CDR2 SVGAGI (reference sequence). V trimming: 2 bases; J trimming: 0 bases; junction bases outside the gene matches: 5. The CDR3 runs to 17 residues. CDR3 coding DNA: TGTGCCAGCAGTTACCCCCCGGGACAGGGGGACCAAGAGACCCAGTACTTC. Translated, it gives CASSYPPGQGDQETQYF.

This clonotype was counted at least ten times. The V and J genes are TRBV29-1 and TRBJ2-7, with 8 bases lining up with TRBD1. From germline, CDR1 is SQVTM and CDR2 ANQGSEA. With V trimmed by 6 bases and J by 3 bases, 10 bases remained unmatched. The CDR3 has 14 amino acids. CDR3 sequence: CSVGGGTGLYEQYF. In nucleotides, the CDR3 is TGCAGCGTCGGAGGTGGGACAGGACTCTACGAGCAGTACTTC.

There are a few counts of this clonotype. This chain links TRBV14 with TRBJ1-4; possibly TRBD1 for D (5 bases). CDR1 is SGHDN, CDR2 FVKESK, per germline. Trimming pared 2 bases from V and 0 bases from J, leaving 10 bases between. The CDR3 covers 16 residues. The CDR3 DNA reads as TGTGCCAGCAGCCAAAATACAGGCGCAACTAATGAAAAACTGTTTTTT. Translation: CASSQNTGATNEKLFF.

In this sample, this clonotype turned up many times. The V gene is TRBV2, the J gene TRBJ2-7; maybe TRBD1 (6 bases). V was trimmed by 6 bases and J by 3 bases, leaving 15 bases between them. The CDR3 covers 14 residues. Germline loops: CDR1 SNHLY, CDR2 FYNNEI. CDR3 region: CASRAGTQVYEQYF. The CDR3 DNA follows: TGTGCCAGCAGAGCCGGGACACAGGTCTACGAGCAGTACTTC.

This rearrangement joins TRBV20-1 to TRBJ2-1; TRBD2 matches at 10 bases. CDR3 length: 13 residues. In germline, CDR1 is DFQATT, CDR2 SNEGSKA (reference sequence). V shed 0 bases, J shed 15 bases, and the junction held 8 bases outside the gene matches. The chain's CDR3 is CSARDSGRASWFF. The CDR3 bases are TGCAGTGCTAGAGACAGCGGGAGGGCCAGTTGGTTCTTC.

This clonotype was found many times. The chain combines TRBV3-1 with TRBJ1-5; D ambiguous. Per germline, CDR1 LGHDT and CDR2 YNNKEL (reference sequence). The CDR3 extends over 14 amino acids. Trimming took off 0 bases at V and 10 bases at J, with 13 bases between the two ends. The CDR3 DNA reads as TGTGCCAGCAGCCAAGATCTAACCGTCAGCCCCCAGCATTTT. Its translation is CASSQDLTVSPQHF.

The V call is TRBV5-4, the J call TRBJ2-2, with D perhaps matching TRBD1 or TRBD2 (5 bases each). The CDR3 runs 14 residues. Germline loops: CDR1 SGHNT, CDR2 YYREEE (reference sequence). Trimming removed 7 bases at V and 3 bases at J, with 13 bases between. The CDR3 reads CASRLGRDTGELFF. The CDR3 DNA follows: TGTGCCAGCCGGCTGGGGCGGGACACCGGGGAGCTGTTTTTT.

This clonotype was picked up many times. The V gene is TRBV30, the J gene TRBJ2-5; 11 positions agree with TRBD2. Germline V gene data show CDR1 as GTSNPN and CDR2 as SVGIG (reference sequence). V trimming: 6 bases; J trimming: 3 bases; junction bases outside the gene matches: 6. The CDR3 is 14 amino acids. In DNA form, the CDR3 reads TGTGCCTGCCACTCGGGACTAGCGGAAGAGACCCAGTACTTC. Translating it yields CACHSGLAEETQYF.

The V gene is TRBV20-1, the J gene TRBJ2-2, with TRBD2 matching over 8 bases. This CDR3 is built from 14 residues. Per germline, CDR1 DFQATT and CDR2 SNEGSKA (reference sequence). V lost 5 bases, J lost 4 bases, and 6 bases stayed unmatched. CDR3 DNA: TGCAGTGCTGGGACGGCGGGGGGCACCGGGGAGCTGTTTTTT. Its protein product is CSAGTAGGTGELFF.

There are many counts of this clonotype. The chain combines TRBV18 with TRBJ2-5; D possibly corresponds to TRBD2 (5 bases). Germline V gene data show CDR1 as KGHSH and CDR2 as LQKENI. This CDR3 has 13 amino acids. V was trimmed by 2 bases and J by 5 bases, leaving 9 bases between them. The CDR3 bases are TGTGCCAGCTCACCAGAGGGAAGGGAGACCCAGTACTTC. Translated, it gives CASSPEGRETQYF.

The chain has TRBV10-3 and TRBJ2-1; a possible D gene is TRBD1 (6 bases). CDR1 ENHRY and CDR2 SYGVKD come from the germline V gene. The CDR3 extends over 15 amino acids. Trimming removed 3 bases at V and 2 bases at J, with 11 bases between. The CDR3 bases are TGTGCCATCAGTGACCCCGGGACAACCTACAATGAGCAGTTCTTC. It specifies CAISDPGTTYNEQFF.

The rearrangement joins TRBV9 to TRBJ2-6; 9 nucleotides agree with TRBD1. The V and J ends lost 4 bases and 0 bases, in that order; junction bases with no gene match: 5. This CDR3 region has 17 residues. In germline, CDR1 is SGDLS, CDR2 YYNGEE. CDR3 in DNA: TGTGCCAGCAGCTCACAGGGGGCTGGCTCTGGGGCCAACGTCCTGACTTTC. Its translation: CASSSQGAGSGANVLTF.

This clonotype was counted between two and nine times. The chain combines TRBV5-1 with TRBJ2-1; D remains unclear. V gave up 4 bases and J gave up 8 bases, with 10 bases separating them. The CDR3 spans 12 residues. Germline CDR1 SGHRS, CDR2 YFSETQ. Here the CDR3 DNA reads TGCGCCAGCAGCCTAATTGGGGATGAGCAGTTCTTC. Translation gives CASSLIGDEQFF. The whole variable domain, remainder taken from reference TRBV5-1 and TRBJ2-1, is KAGVTQTPRYLIKTRGQQVTLSCSPISGHRSVSWYQQTPGQGLQFLFEYFSETQRNKGNFPGRFSGRQFSNSRSEMNVSTLELGDSALYLCASSLIGDEQFFGPGTRLTVL.

The V and J genes are TRBV5-1 and TRBJ2-7, with D unclear. The J call may be incorrect, as the DNA end agrees better with TRBJ2-1. The V gene's germline CDR1 is SGHRS and CDR2 YFSETQ. The CDR3 extends over 12 amino acids. The CDR3 region has the DNA TGCGCCAGCAGCTTGTCTGGGTACGAGCAGTTCTTC. It is translated as CASSLSGYEQFF.

As concerns this clonotype: This may arise from a read error, as a much more abundant clone is one base away. CDR3 sequence reads: CANSQANRGAFF. The CDR3 nucleotides are TGTGCCAACAGCCAAGCGAACCGAGGAGCTTTCTTT. The V call is TRBV3-1, the J call TRBJ1-1; no clear D. This CDR3 spans 12 amino acids. Germline-derived CDR1 and CDR2 are LGHDT and YNNKEL (reference sequence).

This clonotype has a handful of counts. The V and J genes are TRBV6-1 and TRBJ1-2, with 11 bases lining up with TRBD1. Germline V gives CDR1 MNHNS, CDR2 SASEGT. The CDR3 length is 14 residues. J was trimmed by 7 bases and V by 7 bases; bases with no gene match: 8. CDR3 bases: TGTGCCAGCATTGATCCGGGACAGGGGGGTGGCTACACCTTC. It translates to CASIDPGQGGGYTF.

In its sample, this clonotype was seen many times. This chain links TRBV30 with TRBJ2-7; maybe TRBD1 (5 bases). The V gene lost 5 bases and the J gene lost 1 base, with 12 bases spanning the gap. CDR3 length equals 13 residues. Per the germline V gene, CDR1 is GTSNPN and CDR2 is SVGIG (reference sequence). The DNA of the CDR3 is TGTGCCTGGGGACACAGCGTTTCCTACGAGCAGTACTTC. It yields the protein CAWGHSVSYEQYF.

This clonotype was seen a few times. A much larger clone lies one base from this, so it may be a read error. The rearrangement joins TRBV11-2 to TRBJ2-7, with 7 nucleotides matching TRBD1. Per the germline V gene, CDR1 is SGHAT and CDR2 is FQNNGV. V shed 4 bases and J 6 bases; nucleotides not matched to a gene: 15. This CDR3 is built from 16 residues. The CDR3: CASSSPRGIPGGEQYF. The CDR3 coding sequence is TGTGCCAGCAGCTCCCCCCGGGGCATCCCAGGGGGCGAGCAGTACTTC.

This clonotype was seen ten or more times. The chain recombines TRBV11-2 with TRBJ1-5; D may be TRBD1 (6 bases). From germline, CDR1 is SGHAT and CDR2 FQNNGV. V gave up 9 bases and J gave up 5 bases, with 11 bases separating them. The CDR3 is 12 residues long. CDR3 bases: TGTGCCAGGGGGGGCACCGATCAGCCCCAGCATTTT. Its protein product is CARGGTDQPQHF.

This clonotype came up many times. The chain has TRBV7-2 and TRBJ2-6; 7 positions match TRBD1. V lost 1 base to trimming and J lost 1 base; unmatched junction nucleotides: 7. This CDR3 has 18 amino acids. The V gene's germline CDR1 is SGHTA and CDR2 FQGNSA. CDR3: CASSLVGGPPSGANVLTF. The DNA for the CDR3 is TGTGCCAGCAGCTTAGTAGGGGGCCCGCCTTCTGGGGCCAACGTCCTGACTTTC. Drawing the rest from reference TRBV7-2 and TRBJ2-6, the complete variable domain is GAGVSQSPSNKVTEKGKDVELRCDPISGHTALYWYRQSLGQGLEFLIYFQGNSAPDKSGLPSDRFSAERTGGSVSTLTIQRTQQEDSAVYLCASSLVGGPPSGANVLTFGAGSRLTVL.

This clonotype came up many times. The gene calls are TRBV10-3 and TRBJ1-4, with D hard to call. The CDR3 is 15 residues long. CDR1 and CDR2 from the germline V gene are ENHRY and SYGVKD. V shed 8 bases and J shed 8 bases, with 21 bases lying between them. CDR3: CAIAPGLVLDEKLFF. The DNA of the CDR3 is TGTGCCATCGCCCCAGGCCTCGTTTTAGACGAAAAACTGTTTTTT.

This clonotype was seen a handful of times. V gene TRBV6-5 combines with J gene TRBJ1-4; tentatively, D is TRBD1 (5 bases). Germline V gene sequence: CDR1 MNHEY, CDR2 SVGAGI. The CDR3 runs to 15 residues. The ends were cut back, 2 bases at V and 6 bases at J, with 13 bases in the middle. The CDR3 spells CASSYQRGWDEKLFF. CDR3 sequence (DNA): TGTGCCAGCAGTTACCAGAGGGGATGGGATGAAAAACTGTTTTTT.

This clonotype has ten or more counts. The rearrangement joins TRBV11-2 to TRBJ2-6; 10 bases are a match to TRBD1. The CDR3 loop spans 19 amino acids. The J segment lost 0 bases and the V segment lost 4 bases, leaving 9 bases of the junction unmatched. The germline CDR1 and CDR2 sequences are SGHAT and FQNNGV. For the CDR3, the DNA is TGTGCCAGCAGCTCCCTCCGGGACAGGGGAAGCTCTGGGGCCAACGTCCTGACTTTC. This sequence encodes CASSSLRDRGSSGANVLTF.

This clonotype has a count of ten or more. This chain joins TRBV14 and TRBJ2-1, with TRBD2 matching 7 bases. The junction had 12 bases not matched to a gene; V was cut back by 0 bases and J by 7 bases. From germline, CDR1 is SGHDN and CDR2 FVKESK. CDR3 length: 17 amino acids. The CDR3 reads CASSQDLPGGTLNEQFF. The CDR3 DNA reads TGTGCCAGCAGCCAAGATCTGCCGGGAGGAACGTTAAATGAGCAGTTCTTC.

This chain connects TRBV2 to TRBJ2-1; D is unclear. CDR3 length: 16 residues. The V end was cut by 1 base, the J end by 0 bases, with 10 bases between. From germline, CDR1 is SNHLY and CDR2 FYNNEI. CDR3 region: CASSEGKGFSYNEQFF. The CDR3 region has the DNA TGTGCCAGCAGTGAAGGCAAGGGATTCTCCTACAATGAGCAGTTCTTC. Filled out from reference TRBV2 and TRBJ2-1, the complete variable domain reads EPEVTQTPSHQVTQMGQEVILRCVPISNHLYFYWYRQILGQKVEFLVSFYNNEISEKSEIFDDQFSVERPDGSNFTLKIRSTKLEDSAMYFCASSEGKGFSYNEQFFGPGTRLTVL.

This clonotype was seen many times. V and J are TRBV7-3 and TRBJ2-3; D call uncertain. The CDR3 has 13 residues. V dropped 2 bases and J dropped 7 bases, with 10 bases sitting between them. The germline V gene has CDR1 SGHTA and CDR2 FQGTGA. CDR3 nucleotide sequence: TGTGCCAGCAGCTTAGCGGACCACTATACGCAGTATTTT. Amino acid sequence: CASSLADHYTQYF.

V gene TRBV29-1 combines with J gene TRBJ1-2; the D gene is possibly TRBD1 (5 bases). The CDR3 loop spans 12 amino acids. V lost 1 base, J lost 5 bases, and 8 bases lay in between. Germline CDR1 is SQVTM and CDR2 is ANQGSEA. CDR3 residues: CSVEGQGYGYTF. The CDR3 DNA sequence: TGCAGCGTTGAAGGCCAGGGTTATGGCTACACCTTC.

This clonotype occurred many times. This sequence joins TRBV28 and TRBJ2-7; D ambiguous. Germline values: CDR1 MDHEN, CDR2 SYDVKM. The CDR3 runs 14 residues. V lost 6 bases and J 0 bases, leaving 12 bases between the germline ends. The DNA of the CDR3 is TGTGCCAGCAGAGCGACTGGACGCTCCTACGAGCAGTACTTC. Translating it yields CASRATGRSYEQYF.